The 29 T cell receptor beta chains below all came from one sample that was sequenced in a study of OX40 agonist ivuxolimab in advanced cancers. Assay used: immunoSEQ multiplex PCR; TCRdb lists only in-frame clones, some missing. The table has tens of thousands of clones, approximately 79% seen once. Source: CD4+ or CD8+ T cells sorted from blood, taken in a trial of the OX40 agonist ivuxolimab. Receptors were obtained from an adult with an advanced solid tumor such as melanoma, head and neck, liver or kidney cancer.

The rearrangement links TRBV9 to TRBJ2-1; D not certain. Germline CDR1 and CDR2: SGDLS and YYNGEE. V lost 0 bases and J 9 bases, leaving 10 bases between the germline ends. The CDR3 loop spans 13 amino acids. The CDR3 loop reads CASSVEQSSEQFF. CDR3 DNA: TGTGCCAGCAGCGTAGAACAGTCTAGTGAGCAGTTCTTC.

V usage is TRBV4-2 and J usage is TRBJ1-2; D perhaps matches TRBD1 (6 bases). Trimming removed 4 bases at V and 3 bases at J, with 15 bases between. Germline CDR1 and CDR2: LGHNA and YNFKEQ. CDR3 length equals 15 residues. CDR3 loop: CASSPPRGADYGYTF. The CDR3 DNA reads as TGTGCCAGCAGCCCCCCGCGGGGGGCTGACTATGGCTACACCTTC.

This sequence joins TRBV5-1 and TRBJ2-7, with a weak D call TRBD1 (6 bases). Trimming pared 4 bases from V and 3 bases from J, leaving 11 bases between. CDR1 and CDR2 (germline): SGHRS, YFSETQ. The CDR3 totals 13 residues. The DNA for the CDR3 is TGCGCCAGCAGCCCATGGACAGACTACGAGCAGTACTTC. Translation: CASSPWTDYEQYF.

This rearrangement joins TRBV15 to TRBJ1-5, with D possibly TRBD1 on 5 matching bases. The CDR3 is made up of 13 amino acids. Deletions cut 4 bases from V and 6 bases from J, with 10 bases between. From germline, CDR1 is LNHNV and CDR2 YYDKDF (reference sequence). In nucleotides, the CDR3 is TGTGCCACCAGCATAAACGGGGGTCAGCCCCAGCATTTT. Translation gives CATSINGGQPQHF.

The J gene is TRBJ2-7, the V gene TRBV28, with 7 nucleotides matching TRBD2. The CDR3 is made up of 10 amino acids. The trim removed 7 bases at V and 7 bases at J, leaving 1 base unmatched. Germline values: CDR1 MDHEN, CDR2 SYDVKM. The CDR3 region has the DNA TGTGCCAGCAAAGCGGGGGAGCAGTACTTC. It codes for CASKAGEQYF.

The rearrangement uses TRBV9 and TRBJ2-7; D might be TRBD2 (8 bases). CDR3 length: 17 residues. V was pared by 0 bases and J by 0 bases, with 16 bases between. Germline V gene sequence: CDR1 SGDLS, CDR2 YYNGEE. CDR3 protein: CASSVGFGRDSSYEQYF. The DNA of the CDR3 is TGTGCCAGCAGCGTAGGTTTCGGGAGGGACAGCTCCTACGAGCAGTACTTC. Supplemented by reference TRBV9 and TRBJ2-7, the full variable domain reads DSGVTQTPKHLITATGQRVTLRCSPRSGDLSVYWYQQSLDQGLQFLIQYYNGEERAKGNILERFSAQQFPDLHSELNLSSLELGDSALYFCASSVGFGRDSSYEQYFGPGTRLTVT.

This clone was detected only once. V and J are TRBV7-6 and TRBJ2-2; 7 nucleotides align to TRBD1. The CDR3 runs 15 residues. Germline CDR1 is SGHVS and CDR2 is FNYEAQ. Trimming at V came to 8 bases and at J to 5 bases, leaving 11 bases not matched to a gene. This CDR3 reads CASFLLATGTGELFF. The CDR3 DNA reads as TGTGCCAGCTTCCTGTTGGCGACAGGGACCGGGGAGCTGTTTTTT.

This chain uses TRBV30 with TRBJ2-3; no firm D call. The germline gives CDR1 GTSNPN, CDR2 SVGIG (reference sequence). Between the trimmed V and J ends, which lost 1 base and 0 bases, there was a span of 8 bases. This CDR3 contains 14 residues. The DNA for the CDR3 is TGTGCCTGGAGTGCGGGCACTAGCACAGATACGCAGTATTTT. This encodes CAWSAGTSTDTQYF.

V usage is TRBV5-1 and J usage is TRBJ2-2; 12 nucleotides match TRBD1. The CDR3 extends over 19 amino acids. Germline trimming cut 0 bases from V and 7 bases from J; bases unmatched to any gene: 13. Germline V gives CDR1 SGHRS, CDR2 YFSETQ. The CDR3 protein is CASSLDLFRDRGLVGELFF. In nucleotides, the CDR3 is TGCGCCAGCAGCTTGGACCTTTTCCGGGACAGGGGGCTTGTCGGGGAGCTGTTTTTT. Variable domain in full (rest from reference TRBV5-1 and TRBJ2-2): KAGVTQTPRYLIKTRGQQVTLSCSPISGHRSVSWYQQTPGQGLQFLFEYFSETQRNKGNFPGRFSGRQFSNSRSEMNVSTLELGDSALYLCASSLDLFRDRGLVGELFFGEGSRLTVL.

The CDR3 bases are TGCAGTGCTCACCCTCCCTTCGGCTACACCTTC. Its translation is CSAHPPFGYTF. The rearrangement links TRBV20-1 to TRBJ1-2, with unresolved D. Germline loops: CDR1 DFQATT, CDR2 SNEGSKA (reference sequence). This CDR3 is built from 11 residues. Trimming removed 5 bases at V and 8 bases at J, with 12 bases between.

This chain joins TRBV29-1 and TRBJ2-7, with a weak D call TRBD1 (6 bases). The CDR3 consists of 13 residues. Germline values: CDR1 SQVTM, CDR2 ANQGSEA. The V end lost 3 bases, the J end lost 0 bases, and 9 bases lay between the germline ends. The CDR3 protein is CSVEDSLSYEQYF. For the CDR3, the DNA is TGCAGCGTTGAGGACAGCCTCTCCTACGAGCAGTACTTC.

The chain links TRBV5-5 to TRBJ2-3; D perhaps matches TRBD2 (5 bases). Trimming took 0 bases from V and 4 from J, leaving 9 bases between them. The CDR3 length is 14 residues. Germline V lookup: CDR1 SGHKS, CDR2 YYEKEE (reference sequence). CDR3 region: CASSLGSAADTQYF. The CDR3 DNA is TGTGCCAGCAGCTTGGGATCAGCGGCAGATACGCAGTATTTT.

CDR3 loop: CASSDLRSGGSPLHF. CDR3 nucleotides: TGTGCCAGCAGTGACCTGCGGTCAGGGGGTTCACCCCTCCACTTT. The chain is built from TRBV28 and TRBJ1-6, with TRBD1 matching 7 bases. The CDR3 has 15 residues. The germline V gene encodes CDR1 MDHEN and CDR2 SYDVKM. V lost 5 bases, J lost 9 bases, and 10 bases stayed unmatched.

The rearrangement links TRBV7-8 to TRBJ1-1; no clear D. This CDR3 contains 13 residues. Germline-derived CDR1 and CDR2 are SGHVS and FQNEAQ. V dropped 5 bases and J dropped 1 base, with 8 bases sitting between them. CDR3 DNA: TGTGCCAGCAGCCCCATAGGGAACACTGAAGCTTTCTTT. This sequence encodes CASSPIGNTEAFF.

The J gene is TRBJ2-2, the V gene TRBV28; no clear D. The CDR3 totals 15 residues. Trimming took off 3 bases at V and 4 bases at J, with 12 bases between the two ends. Germline V gene sequence: CDR1 MDHEN, CDR2 SYDVKM. CDR3 DNA sequence: TGTGCCAGCAGTTTCCAGCTGCGCGGCACCGGGGAGCTGTTTTTT. Translating gives CASSFQLRGTGELFF.

This clone has only a few counts. V gene TRBV6-5 combines with J gene TRBJ1-6, with D maybe TRBD1 (6 bases). This CDR3 is built from 13 residues. Between the trimmed V and J ends, which lost 10 bases and 6 bases, there was a span of 13 bases. CDR1 and CDR2 from the germline V gene are MNHEY and SVGAGI. Here the CDR3 DNA reads TGTGCCACCGGGGACACGGGTAATTCACCCCTCCACTTT. Amino acid sequence: CATGDTGNSPLHF.

This clone was counted a few times. V is TRBV28 and J is TRBJ1-4, with D perhaps matching TRBD1 (5 bases). CDR1 is MDHEN, CDR2 SYDVKM, per germline. V lost 8 bases, J lost 8 bases, and 12 bases lay in between. The CDR3 spans 12 residues. Here the CDR3 DNA reads TGTGCCAGCTGGGCGGGGGTCGAAAAACTGTTTTTT. It specifies CASWAGVEKLFF.

This sequence joins TRBV29-1 and TRBJ2-1; 10 bases map to TRBD1. The junction had 8 bases not matched to a gene; V was cut back by 7 bases and J by 8 bases. CDR1 is SQVTM, CDR2 ANQGSEA, per germline. The CDR3 is 13 residues long. The DNA for the CDR3 is TGCAGCGGAGACGACAGGGGGCCTGATGAGCAGTTCTTC. Translating gives CSGDDRGPDEQFF.

The chain couples TRBV5-1 to TRBJ2-5, with 9 bases lining up with TRBD1. V shed 6 bases, J shed 3 bases, and the junction held 15 bases outside the gene matches. Germline CDR1 is SGHRS and CDR2 is YFSETQ. The CDR3 spans 17 residues. CDR3 loop: CASTTNPIRDREETQYF. In DNA form, the CDR3 reads TGCGCCAGCACCACGAACCCGATCCGGGACAGGGAAGAGACCCAGTACTTC.

This chain joins TRBV9 and TRBJ1-4, with 7 bases matching TRBD1. Per the germline V gene, CDR1 is SGDLS and CDR2 is YYNGEE. This CDR3 spans 13 amino acids. The J segment lost 6 bases and the V segment lost 4 bases, leaving 3 bases of the junction unmatched. CDR3 amino acids: CASSRGRDEKLFF. The CDR3 nucleotides are TGTGCCAGCAGCAGGGGGCGGGATGAAAAACTGTTTTTT.

The chain couples TRBV28 to TRBJ1-2; D call uncertain. CDR1 is MDHEN and CDR2 is SYDVKM in the germline V gene. This CDR3 is built from 11 residues. Between the trimmed V and J ends, which lost 6 bases and 4 bases, there was a span of 6 bases. The CDR3 region has the DNA TGTGCCAGCAGCATGGGCTATGGCTACACCTTC. Protein product: CASSMGYGYTF.

The chain links TRBV13 to TRBJ1-4, with D perhaps matching TRBD1 (6 bases). Germline V gene data show CDR1 as PRHDT and CDR2 as FYEKMQ (reference sequence). This CDR3 region has 15 residues. With 5 bases removed from V and 4 bases from J, the gap between germline ends came to 14 bases. CDR3 coding DNA: TGTGCCAGCAGCCCATACAGGGAGAATAATGAAAAACTGTTTTTT. It codes for CASSPYRENNEKLFF.

The chain carries TRBV28 and TRBJ2-7; D gene ambiguous. The ends were cut back, 1 base at V and 5 bases at J, with 6 bases in the middle. From germline, CDR1 is MDHEN and CDR2 SYDVKM. The CDR3 runs 12 residues. CDR3 loop: CASSLFRDEQYF. The CDR3 DNA is TGTGCCAGCAGTTTATTTCGGGACGAGCAGTACTTC.

This clone has just a few counts. The V and J genes are TRBV5-1 and TRBJ1-5; the D gene is possibly TRBD1 (5 bases). Germline-derived CDR1 and CDR2 are SGHRS and YFSETQ. The CDR3 loop spans 15 amino acids. V lost 5 bases and J 7 bases, leaving 19 bases between the germline ends. The CDR3 DNA sequence: TGCGCCAGCAGTCTGGATGGACAATGGGGACAGCCCCAGCATTTT. This encodes CASSLDGQWGQPQHF.

The chain combines TRBV6-1 with TRBJ2-5, with 7 nucleotides matching TRBD2. The CDR3 sequence is 13 residues long. The ends lost 6 bases at V and 5 bases at J; junction bases unmatched: 6. Germline V gives CDR1 MNHNS, CDR2 SASEGT. The CDR3 sequence is CASSRTRFETQYF. The CDR3, as DNA: TGTGCCAGCAGCCGGACTAGGTTTGAGACCCAGTACTTC.

V and J are TRBV2 and TRBJ2-1; D perhaps matches TRBD2 (6 bases). The CDR3 covers 14 residues. Trimming took 6 bases from V and 2 from J, leaving 11 bases between them. Germline V CDR1 and CDR2: SNHLY, FYNNEI. The CDR3: CASRGGVPYNEQFF. CDR3 coding DNA: TGTGCCAGCAGGGGGGGTGTCCCCTACAATGAGCAGTTCTTC.

CDR3 loop: CASSSNRDRETGELFF. The CDR3 nucleotides are TGTGCCAGCAGTTCTAACCGGGACAGGGAGACCGGGGAGCTGTTTTTT. The chain combines TRBV28 with TRBJ2-2; 9 bases are a match to TRBD1. Germline values: CDR1 MDHEN, CDR2 SYDVKM. J lost 5 bases, V lost 4 bases, and 8 bases had no gene match. The CDR3 runs to 16 residues.

V and J are TRBV4-1 and TRBJ2-5; D might be TRBD1 (6 bases). The germline CDR1 and CDR2 sequences are MGHRA and YSYEKL. CDR3 length: 17 residues. Between the trimmed V and J ends, which lost 1 base and 3 bases, there was a span of 18 bases. DNA of the CDR3: TGCGCCAGCAGCCAAGTACCCGGGACCAGGGGTAAAGAGACCCAGTACTTC. Translated, it gives CASSQVPGTRGKETQYF.

This clone occurred a few times. The gene calls are TRBV7-2 and TRBJ2-7; D is ambiguous. The germline V and J ends were trimmed by 1 base and 6 bases, with 16 bases remaining between them. The CDR3 runs 15 residues. Germline-derived CDR1 and CDR2 are SGHTA and FQGNSA. The CDR3 spells CASSLGLMALAEQYF. In nucleotides, the CDR3 is TGTGCCAGCAGCTTAGGCTTGATGGCCCTCGCCGAGCAGTACTTC.